The rows below give T cell receptor beta chains drawn from one sample of a study of blood T cell repertoires in COVID-19. Repertoires were generated with immunoSEQ multiplex PCR, while TCRdb's copy carries only in-frame clones and drops some. The sample lists over 55,000 clones, around 90% occurring once. What was sequenced was peripheral blood. These receptor sequences come from an elderly woman with COVID-19, enrolled during active disease. The CDR3 runs from the conserved cysteine through the conserved F or W. A D gene is named only where the DNA matches it firmly. A clone size is listed for some rows: how often the clone was seen (once, few, many), or a class if it is expanded.

J | size | V | D | DNA | CDR3
TRBJ2-1 | - | TRBV30 | - | TGTGCCTGGAGATCTGTGGGAGTCCACAATGAGCAGTTCTTC | CAWRSVGVHNEQFF
TRBJ1-6 | once | TRBV5-1 | TRBD1 | TGCGCCAGCTGGCACAGGGGGAAAAATAATTCACCCCTCCACTTT | CASWHRGKNNSPLHF
TRBJ2-5 | - | TRBV11-2 | - | TGTGCCAGCAGCTTATTGGGAGAGGGGACCCAGTACTTC | CASSLLGEGTQYF
TRBJ1-1 | - | TRBV7-9 | - | TGTGCCAGCAGCTTCACGGGAAGAGAAGCTTTCTTT | CASSFTGREAFF
TRBJ1-2 | once | TRBV6-5 | - | TGTGCCAGCAGTTACCACAGAAACTATGGCTACACCTTC | CASSYHRNYGYTF
TRBJ1-4 | - | TRBV18 | TRBD1 | TGTGCCAGCTCACCGCGGACAGGGGGCAATAATGAAAAACTGTTTTTT | CASSPRTGGNNEKLFF
TRBJ2-1 | - | TRBV29-1 | - | TGCAGCGTTGAAGGGACCTCGGGAGGGGGCTTAAGGAATGAGCAGTTCTTC | CSVEGTSGGGLRNEQFF
TRBJ1-4 | - | TRBV7-9 | TRBD1 | TGTGCCAGCAGCCCCTCCGGGACAGGGATTACAACTAATGAAAAACTGTTTTTT | CASSPSGTGITTNEKLFF
TRBJ2-1 | - | TRBV5-1 | - | TGCGCCAGCAGCTTGGAGGGGCAGAGGCGGTTCTTC | CASSLEGQRRFF
TRBJ1-4 | - | TRBV19 | - | TGTGCCAGTAGTATAGATTTCATCCTCGGTGAGGAAAAACTGTTTTTT | CASSIDFILGEEKLFF
TRBJ1-1 | - | TRBV6-5 | - | TGTGCCAGCAGTTACCGCCAGAGGGCCACTGAAGCTTTCTTT | CASSYRQRATEAFF
TRBJ2-5 | - | TRBV6-5 | - | TGTGCCAGCAGGACAACCGACCAAGAGACCCAGTACTTC | CASRTTDQETQYF
TRBJ2-5 | - | TRBV7-2 | TRBD1 | TGTGCCAGCAGCTTACTGGACAGGGGAGGGCGGGAGACCCAGTACTTC | CASSLLDRGGRETQYF
TRBJ2-3 | - | TRBV2 | - | TGTGCCAGCAGTCAAGGCGGTTCCCCCACAGATACGCAGTATTTT | CASSQGGSPTDTQYF
TRBJ1-3 | - | TRBV2 | - | TGTGCCAGCAGAAACTACCCCTGGCAGACCTCTGGAAACACCATATATTTT | CASRNYPWQTSGNTIYF
TRBJ2-1 | - | TRBV6-6 | TRBD2 | TGTGCCAGCAGTTACTCCAGCGGGGGCTACAATGAGCAGTTCTTC | CASSYSSGGYNEQFF
TRBJ1-4 | - | TRBV18 | TRBD1 | TGTGCCAGCTCCCACGACAGGGGCGGCGAAAAACTGTTTTTT | CASSHDRGGEKLFF
TRBJ1-6 | once | TRBV7-9 | TRBD1 | TGTGCCAGCAGCTTCTCGACAGGGGGAGGCTCACCCCTCCACTTT | CASSFSTGGGSPLHF
TRBJ1-3 | - | TRBV10-2 | TRBD1 | TGCGCCAGCAGTGACATGGGTTTAATGGGACAGGGACCTGGAAACACCATATATTTT | CASSDMGLMGQGPGNTIYF
TRBJ2-3 | - | TRBV6-5 | - | TGTGCCAGCAGTAAACGTCGAGCCCTGGCAGATACGCAGTATTTT | CASSKRRALADTQYF
TRBJ2-5 | few | TRBV2 | - | TGTGCCAGCAGTCAGGGCATGGAGACCCAGTACTTC | CASSQGMETQYF
TRBJ2-3 | - | TRBV13 | TRBD1 | TGTGCCAGCAGCCACCCTACACAGGGGGCGAGGACAGATACGCAGTATTTT | CASSHPTQGARTDTQYF
TRBJ2-2 | once | TRBV6-1 | TRBD1 | TGTGCCAGCAGTGAGGGGACAGGGATGTCCGGGGAGCTGTTTTTT | CASSEGTGMSGELFF
TRBJ2-1 | few | TRBV7-2 | TRBD2 | TGTGCCAGCAGCCGTAGCGGGGGTACCTACAATGAGCAGTTCTTC | CASSRSGGTYNEQFF
TRBJ2-3 | - | TRBV2 | - | TGTGCCAGCAGTGAAGCGGGCGGGGACACAGATACGCAGTATTTT | CASSEAGGDTDTQYF
TRBJ1-2 | few | TRBV29-1 | TRBD1 | TGCAGCGTGCGACAGGGGATGGGAGGCTACACCTTC | CSVRQGMGGYTF
TRBJ1-2 | - | TRBV2 | TRBD1 | TGTGCCGTTCGTGCGGGACAGGGTGACTATGGCTACACCTTC | CAVRAGQGDYGYTF
TRBJ1-5 | - | TRBV19 | - | TGTGCCAGTAGTATAGATCGGTCAGGTGGCAAGCCCCAGCATTTT | CASSIDRSGGKPQHF
TRBJ2-2 | - | TRBV2 | - | TGTGCCAGCAAATCAGGGCCAAACACCGGGGAGCTGTTTTTT | CASKSGPNTGELFF
TRBJ1-1 | - | TRBV11-2 | - | TGTGCCAGCAGCTTAGGGTCTTCGTGGGGGGGCACTGAAGCTTTCTTT | CASSLGSSWGGTEAFF
TRBJ1-4 | - | TRBV12-5 | - | TGTGCGACACCCATACAGGCGTTCTATAATGAAAAACTGTTTTTT | CATPIQAFYNEKLFF
TRBJ1-3 | - | TRBV5-5 | - | TGTGCCAGCAGCGCAGGGAACTCTGGAAACACCATATATTTT | CASSAGNSGNTIYF
TRBJ2-7 | - | TRBV7-2 | TRBD1 | TGTGCCAGCAGAGGGACAGGGAGTCTATACGAGCAGTACTTC | CASRGTGSLYEQYF
TRBJ1-3 | once | TRBV4-1 | TRBD1 | TGCGCCAGCAGCCAAGGCCCAACGGGACAGGGGGGAAACACCATATATTTT | CASSQGPTGQGGNTIYF
TRBJ1-2 | - | TRBV11-2 | - | TGTGCCAGCAGCTTAGTAGACAGCTATGGCTACACCTTC | CASSLVDSYGYTF
TRBJ1-1 | once | TRBV19 | - | TGTGCCAGTCACCTTAAACAGGGCCTGAACACTGAAGCTTTCTTT | CASHLKQGLNTEAFF
TRBJ1-1 | - | TRBV5-6 | TRBD1 | TGTGCCAGCAGCTTGGTAAGGACAGGGGAAAACAGAGCTTTCTTT | CASSLVRTGENRAFF
TRBJ1-1 | - | TRBV6-5 | - | TGTGCCAGCAGTTACTCCGGGACATTGAACACTGAAGCTTTCTTT | CASSYSGTLNTEAFF
TRBJ2-1 | - | TRBV29-1 | TRBD1 | TGCAGCGTTATAACAGGGGGCAGAATCAATGAGCAGTTCTTC | CSVITGGRINEQFF
TRBJ1-5 | - | TRBV5-4 | - | TGTGCCAGCAGCTTCGACAAGAGCAATCAGCCCCAGCATTTT | CASSFDKSNQPQHF
TRBJ1-3 | - | TRBV12-3/TRBV12-4 | - | TGTGCCTGCACGTCCCGAGGTGGAAACACCATATATTTT | CACTSRGGNTIYF
TRBJ1-2 | - | TRBV19 | - | TGTGCCAGTAGGGACAGCACTAACTATGGCTACACCTTC | CASRDSTNYGYTF
TRBJ1-4 | - | TRBV5-5 | - | TGTGCCAGCAGCATTCAACATAGCCCTAATGAAAAACTGTTTTTT | CASSIQHSPNEKLFF
TRBJ1-1 | - | TRBV3-1/TRBV3-2 | TRBD1 | TGTGCCAGCAGCCCACGACAGGGGGTGAGTTGGACTGAAGCTTTCTTT | CASSPRQGVSWTEAFF
TRBJ1-3 | - | TRBV2 | - | TGTGCCAGCAGTGATAGGGCAGGGGTTCTCTCTGGAAACACCATATATTTT | CASSDRAGVLSGNTIYF
TRBJ1-6 | - | TRBV5-1 | - | TGCGCCAGCAGCTTGGGGGGTTCGGGAAACTATAATTCACCCCTCCACTTT | CASSLGGSGNYNSPLHF
TRBJ2-2 | once | TRBV23-1 | TRBD2 | TGCGCCAGCAGTCTTCCCGGCGGGGGAGGGACCGGGGAGCTGTTTTTT | CASSLPGGGGTGELFF